Described below is a single T cell receptor beta chain sequence and its context. Germline CDR1 reads MGHRA; CDR2 reads YSYEKL. This CDR3 has 16 amino acids. J gave up 2 bases and V 10 bases, and 12 bases lay outside the gene matches. Authors' processing steps: The authors estimated nucleated cell counts from reference gene primer amplification. The data were produced by immunoSEQ multiplex PCR, yet TCRdb's version contains in-frame clones alone and is incomplete. V, J and clone size reflect that table, while D and trimming were determined from the DNA. The sample lists 75,000 to 95,000 clones, approximately 87% seen once, with over 2.5% in the top ten. The sample comes from a study of blood T cell repertoires in COVID-19. Study-wide context: Collection of acute and convalescent COVID-19 samples took place in the United States, Italy and Spain. PBMCs, B-cell-depleted T cells, or T cells were the source of the cDNA or gDNA that made up the material.

The chain uses TRBV4-1 and TRBJ2-3; 10 nucleotides match TRBD2. The origin of this receptor is a human donor in a cohort sampled during active COVID-19. The sequencing input was peripheral blood. The CDR3 sequence is CATKGIGLADTDTQYF. The CDR3 region has the DNA TGCGCCACCAAGGGTATAGGACTAGCGGACACAGATACGCAGTATTTT.